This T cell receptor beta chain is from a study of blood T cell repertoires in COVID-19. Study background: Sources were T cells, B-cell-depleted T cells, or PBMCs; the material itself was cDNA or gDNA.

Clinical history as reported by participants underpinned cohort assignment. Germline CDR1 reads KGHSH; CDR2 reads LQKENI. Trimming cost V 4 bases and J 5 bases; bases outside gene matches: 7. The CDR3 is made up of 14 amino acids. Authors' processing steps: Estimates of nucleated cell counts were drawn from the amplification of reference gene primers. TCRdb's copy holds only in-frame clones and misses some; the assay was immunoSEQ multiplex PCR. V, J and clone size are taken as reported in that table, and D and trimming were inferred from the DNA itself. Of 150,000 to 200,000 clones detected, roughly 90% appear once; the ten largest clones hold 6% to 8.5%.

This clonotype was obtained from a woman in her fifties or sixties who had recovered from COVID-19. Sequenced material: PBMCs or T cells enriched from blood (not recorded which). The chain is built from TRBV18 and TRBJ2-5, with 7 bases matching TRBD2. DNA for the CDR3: TGTGCCAGCTCACTTGGCCGGGAGGCGGAGACCCAGTACTTC. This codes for CASSLGREAETQYF.